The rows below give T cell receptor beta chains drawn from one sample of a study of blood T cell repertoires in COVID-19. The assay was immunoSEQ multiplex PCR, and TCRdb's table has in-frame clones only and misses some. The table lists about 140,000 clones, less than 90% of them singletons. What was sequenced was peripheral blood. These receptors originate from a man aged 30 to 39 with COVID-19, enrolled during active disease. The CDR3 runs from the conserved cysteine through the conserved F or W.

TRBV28	CASRPAKGVTYEQYF
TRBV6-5	CASNWDSGPGTEAFF
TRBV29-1	CSVLSSGANVLTF
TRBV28	CASSLLPGTGGRYEQYF
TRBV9	CASSLTGFSYEQYF
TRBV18	CASSPPTGAYDGYTF
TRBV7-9	CASLPSGTVISSYEQYF
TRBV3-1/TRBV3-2	CASSPGTSGILQYAPFF
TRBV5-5	CASSLDRGDYGYTF
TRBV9	CASSVGGTGTDTQYF
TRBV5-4	CASSPTGGGNEKLFF
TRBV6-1	CASSETRNTEAFF
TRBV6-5	CASTVTAWGYTF
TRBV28	CASSFGTDGYTF
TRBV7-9	CASSRLVGATDTQYF
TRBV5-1	CASSLASGQTYEQYF
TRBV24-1	CATSLAGVPDTQYF
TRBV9	CASSGGTSGYNEQFF
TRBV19	CASSPKAGSSYNEQFF
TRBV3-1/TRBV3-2	CASSLRSYTEAFF
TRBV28	CASSLDREGGEKLFF
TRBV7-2	CASSPGGIRSTEAFF
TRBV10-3	CAISESDRSGSYEQYF
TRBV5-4	CASSLAATPTDTQYF
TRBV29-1	CSGGGQLEQYF
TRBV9	CASSQGTVYEQYF
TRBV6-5	CASSSTENTEAFF
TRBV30	CASGGENSNQPQHF
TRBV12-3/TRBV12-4	CASSFGAYEQYF
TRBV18	CASSPGQGEVIVF
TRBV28	CASSQHTSGPYEQYF
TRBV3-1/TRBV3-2	CASSQAWENSGNTIYF
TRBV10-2	CASSPTAGGSDTQYF
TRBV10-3	CAIQKGSGSAGELFF
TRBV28	CASSPGTGYNQPQHF
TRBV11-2	CASSPRGSRSTDTQYF
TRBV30	CAWSYVTGALTEAFF
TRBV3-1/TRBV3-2	CASSERLAGQETQYF
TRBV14	CASSPSGTSGSLYEQYF
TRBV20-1	CSAGRWNEQFF
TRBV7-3	CASSLGQGRYNEQFF
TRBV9	CASSVGSPLMATGELFF
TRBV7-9	CASTKGLAGGRETQYF
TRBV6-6	CASTAGGTSGNTIYF
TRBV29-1	CSVEDEGGEQFF
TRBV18	CASSPPTSRSAFEQYF
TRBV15	CALGKGRRGGELFF
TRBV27	CASSSYPGQGGGGYTF
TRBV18	CASSPGTSGSYPYEQYF
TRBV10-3	CAISESRSQSVEQFF
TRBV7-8	CASSLTTSGYNEQFF
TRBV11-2	CASSLGAWEQYF